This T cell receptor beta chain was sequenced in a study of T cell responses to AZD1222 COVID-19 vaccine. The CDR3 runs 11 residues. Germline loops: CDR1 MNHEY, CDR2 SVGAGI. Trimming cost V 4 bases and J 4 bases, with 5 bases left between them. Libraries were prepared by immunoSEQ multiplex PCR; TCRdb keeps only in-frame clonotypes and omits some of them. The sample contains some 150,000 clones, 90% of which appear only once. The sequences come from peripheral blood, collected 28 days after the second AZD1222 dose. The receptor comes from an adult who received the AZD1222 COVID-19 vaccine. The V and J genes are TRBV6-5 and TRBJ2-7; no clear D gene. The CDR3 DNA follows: TGTGCCAGCAGTTTAGGGTACGAGCAGTACTTC. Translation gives CASSLGYEQYF.